This T cell receptor beta chain emerged from a study of vaccination effects on CD4 cells after COVID-19. Here immunoSEQ multiplex PCR was the method, and the copy in TCRdb shows in-frame clones only, minus some. This sample has about 37,000 clones, with about three fifths found just once. Overall study results and limits: The study, lacking early post-infection timepoints, had few convalescent patients. Late post-vaccination, clones induced by infection and those induced by vaccine underwent marked clonal contraction.

ViraFEST used viral peptide pools to expand antigen-specific CD4+ T cells before sequencing. It was after approximately 11 days of culture that CD4+ T cells were isolated. In the vaccine recipients, nucleocapsid antibodies were negative and there was no prior SARS-CoV-2 infection. The culture medium for roughly 1.9 million PBMC per well included about 9 IU/ml IL-2 and 8.5 to 10 ug/ml peptides. Trimming took off 0 bases at V and 15 bases at J, with 13 bases between the two ends. Germline-derived CDR1 and CDR2 are SGHRS and YFSETQ. This CDR3 region has 13 residues. Worth noting for this clone: Its target is unknown.

This receptor was obtained from a human donor who received a COVID-19 vaccine. The rearrangement uses TRBV5-1 and TRBJ1-6; tentatively, D is TRBD1 (6 bases). The sequences come from CD4+ T cells from PBMCs cultured with HCoV-OC43 spike peptides, collected before COVID-19 vaccination. The subset denotes: HCoV-OC43 spike overlapping peptide pool stimulation. CDR3 in DNA: TGCGCCAGCAGCTTGGGCGAGGGGGGTCTCCTCCACTTT. This sequence encodes CASSLGEGGLLHF.